This T cell receptor beta chain comes out of a study of cytomegalovirus exposure and HLA in healthy donors. The V and J ends lost 5 bases and 3 bases respectively, with 10 bases between them. This CDR3 comprises 14 residues. The V gene's germline CDR1 is MNHEY and CDR2 SMNVEV (reference sequence). Vbeta (60) and Jbeta (13) primers were used in the PCR. Sequenced by immunoSEQ multiplex PCR; TCRdb stores in-frame clones only, minus some. This sample has tens of thousands of clones, with roughly nine tenths found just once. This clonotype originated in a young man in good health and CMV-seropositive. The V call is TRBV27, the J call TRBJ2-2; D possibly corresponds to TRBD1 (5 bases). Sequencing was performed on PBMCs. Written as DNA, the CDR3 is TGTGCCAGCAGTCCAATGGGGCACACCGGGGAGCTGTTTTTT. Amino acids: CASSPMGHTGELFF.